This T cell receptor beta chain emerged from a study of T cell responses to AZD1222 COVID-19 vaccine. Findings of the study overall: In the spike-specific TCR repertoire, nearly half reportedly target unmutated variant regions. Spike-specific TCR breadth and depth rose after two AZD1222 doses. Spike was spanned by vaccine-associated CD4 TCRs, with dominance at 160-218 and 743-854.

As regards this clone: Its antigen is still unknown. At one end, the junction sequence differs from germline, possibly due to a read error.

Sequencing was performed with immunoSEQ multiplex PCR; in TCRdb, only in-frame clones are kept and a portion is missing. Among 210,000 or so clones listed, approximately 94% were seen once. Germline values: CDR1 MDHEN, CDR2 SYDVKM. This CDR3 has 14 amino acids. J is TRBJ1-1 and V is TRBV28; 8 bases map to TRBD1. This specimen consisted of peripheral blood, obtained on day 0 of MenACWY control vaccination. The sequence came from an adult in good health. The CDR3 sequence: CASSLEIPGTGFSF. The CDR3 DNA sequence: TGTGCCAGCAGTTTGGAAATCCCCGGGACAGGCTTTTCCTTT.